A single sample is the source of the 26 T cell receptor beta chains below, sequenced in a study of shared T cell receptors in the human thymus. Sequencing was performed with immunoSEQ multiplex PCR; in TCRdb, only in-frame clones are kept and a portion is missing. The sample lists hundreds of thousands of clones, about 87% seen once, with roughly 0.0086% in the top ten. This same sample was also taken into another study, of human thymus T cells.

The specimen was thymocytes. The receptor source for this set is a boy under two years old with a congenital heart defect.

The chain employs TRBV27 and TRBJ1-1; D is possibly TRBD1 (6 bases). Trimming cost V 6 bases and J 4 bases, with 15 bases left between them. The germline CDR1 and CDR2 sequences are MNHEY and SMNVEV (reference sequence). The CDR3 is made up of 14 amino acids. The CDR3 DNA reads TGTGCCAGCAGCAGACAGGAACGGGGCACTGAAGCTTTCTTT. It translates to CASSRQERGTEAFF.

The CDR3 DNA sequence: TGTGCCAGCAGTTTGTCGGACAGGGGAAATCAGCCCCAGCATTTT. It encodes CASSLSDRGNQPQHF. This sequence joins TRBV6-5 and TRBJ1-5; 9 nucleotides agree with TRBD1. CDR3 length: 15 amino acids. The V and J ends lost 4 bases and 4 bases, in that order; junction bases with no gene match: 5. Looked up from germline, CDR1 is MNHEY and CDR2 is SVGAGI.

The rearrangement joins TRBV5-4 to TRBJ2-3; 8 positions match TRBD1. Germline V gene sequence: CDR1 SGHNT, CDR2 YYREEE (reference sequence). Trimming at V came to 7 bases and at J to 1 base, leaving 5 bases not matched to a gene. The CDR3 length is 14 residues. The CDR3 reads CASSKTGGTDTQYF. CDR3 sequence (DNA): TGTGCCAGCTCGAAGACAGGGGGCACAGATACGCAGTATTTT.

This chain links TRBV27 with TRBJ1-6; D gene unclear. The CDR3 is made up of 17 amino acids. In germline, CDR1 is MNHEY, CDR2 SMNVEV (reference sequence). Deletions cut 4 bases from V and 0 bases from J, with 13 bases between. The CDR3 is CASSSMGGSSYNSPLHF. For the CDR3, the DNA is TGTGCCAGCAGTTCGATGGGTGGGAGCTCCTATAATTCACCCCTCCACTTT.

The rearrangement joins TRBV28 to TRBJ1-1; TRBD1 might be the D (6 bases). V lost 4 bases, J lost 11 bases, and 17 bases lay in between. The germline V gene encodes CDR1 MDHEN and CDR2 SYDVKM. The CDR3 length is 13 residues. For the CDR3, the DNA is TGTGCCAGCAGTTCTGGGGAGGCGGGGGCGGCTTTCTTT. It translates to CASSSGEAGAAFF.

In DNA form, the CDR3 reads TGTGCCATCAGTGATGACGGGCTAGCGGGGGGGTACAATGAGCAGTTCTTC. Translated: CAISDDGLAGGYNEQFF. The chain is built from TRBV10-3 and TRBJ2-1; TRBD2 agrees at 12 bases. Looked up from germline, CDR1 is ENHRY and CDR2 is SYGVKD. The CDR3 consists of 17 residues. After removal of 3 bases from V and 4 bases from J, the junction contained 7 bases not matched to a gene.

The J gene is TRBJ1-5, the V gene TRBV13; weak D call: TRBD1 (5 bases). This CDR3 spans 18 amino acids. V was clipped by 3 bases and J by 1 base, with 19 bases between them. Germline loops: CDR1 PRHDT, CDR2 FYEKMQ (reference sequence). The CDR3 loop reads CASSLGLGRGRSNQPQHF. The CDR3 coding sequence is TGTGCCAGCAGCTTGGGGCTGGGGAGGGGAAGGAGCAATCAGCCCCAGCATTTT.

The V and J genes are TRBV7-6 and TRBJ2-1; 10 bases fit TRBD2. The CDR3 has 15 residues. CDR1 and CDR2 from the germline V gene are SGHVS and FNYEAQ. After removal of 5 bases from V and 4 bases from J, the junction contained 5 bases not matched to a gene. Here the CDR3 DNA reads TGTGCCAGCAGCGACGGGACTAGCGAGTACAATGAGCAGTTCTTC. Translation: CASSDGTSEYNEQFF.

V gene TRBV2 combines with J gene TRBJ1-1; 7 bases are shared with TRBD1. V trimming: 2 bases; J trimming: 1 base; junction bases outside the gene matches: 4. Germline values: CDR1 SNHLY, CDR2 FYNNEI. The CDR3 loop spans 15 amino acids. DNA of the CDR3: TGTGCCAGCAGTGAATCGGCAGGGGGGAACACTGAAGCTTTCTTT. It translates to CASSESAGGNTEAFF.

The gene calls are TRBV5-4 and TRBJ2-2, with D perhaps TRBD1 (5 bases). CDR1 SGHNT and CDR2 YYREEE come from the germline V gene (reference sequence). Trimming cost V 7 bases and J 5 bases, with 12 bases left between them. This CDR3 comprises 13 residues. CDR3 sequence reads: CASGYRLTGELFF. Written as DNA, the CDR3 is TGTGCCAGCGGATACAGGTTAACCGGGGAGCTGTTTTTT.

V usage is TRBV4-2 and J usage is TRBJ2-1; D is possibly TRBD2 (5 bases). CDR1 LGHNA and CDR2 YNFKEQ come from the germline V gene. The length of the CDR3 is 14 residues. Trimming removed 1 base from V and 9 bases from J, with 13 bases in between. The CDR3 protein is CASSQVRRKGEQFF. The CDR3 DNA reads TGTGCCAGCAGCCAAGTTAGGAGGAAGGGTGAGCAGTTCTTC.

This chain links TRBV7-9 with TRBJ1-1; D ambiguous. CDR3 length: 13 amino acids. Germline V lookup: CDR1 SEHNR, CDR2 FQNEAQ (reference sequence). The V end lost 6 bases, the J end lost 10 bases, and 18 bases lay between the germline ends. The CDR3 nucleotides are TGTGCCAGCAGTGTGGTTGTTCTCCGGAGAGCTTTCTTT. This translates into CASSVVVLRRAFF.

V and J are TRBV2 and TRBJ1-2; tentatively, D is TRBD1 (6 bases). The CDR3 runs to 13 residues. Per germline, CDR1 SNHLY and CDR2 FYNNEI. V gave up 7 bases and J gave up 3 bases, with 12 bases separating them. This chain's CDR3 is CASNGTTDYGYTF. In DNA form, the CDR3 reads TGTGCCAGCAACGGGACAACCGACTATGGCTACACCTTC.

The CDR3: CASRRSLQGAGKTQYF. DNA for the CDR3: TGTGCCAGCAGGCGGAGTCTACAGGGGGCTGGGAAGACCCAGTACTTC. The chain couples TRBV28 to TRBJ2-5, with 9 positions matching TRBD1. The junction had 14 bases not matched to a gene; V was cut back by 6 bases and J by 6 bases. This CDR3 comprises 16 residues. The germline V gene encodes CDR1 MDHEN and CDR2 SYDVKM.

This chain joins TRBV5-1 and TRBJ1-2; tentative D call: TRBD1 (5 bases). The CDR3 runs to 20 residues. Deletions cut 0 bases from V and 4 bases from J, with 28 bases between. CDR1 SGHRS and CDR2 YFSETQ come from the germline V gene. CDR3 DNA sequence: TGCGCCAGCAGCTTGGATTCCCGACAGCCCAGGTTCGATAAGCCCTATGGCTACACCTTC. Translated, it gives CASSLDSRQPRFDKPYGYTF.

The V call is TRBV5-8, the J call TRBJ1-5, with D maybe TRBD1 (5 bases). This CDR3 region has 17 residues. V was trimmed by 3 bases and J by 0 bases, leaving 16 bases between them. Germline CDR1 is SGHTS and CDR2 is YDEGEE. The CDR3, as DNA: TGTGCCAGCAGCTCAGAACAGGTCCGAGATAGCAATCAGCCCCAGCATTTT. It yields the protein CASSSEQVRDSNQPQHF.

The chain couples TRBV4-3 to TRBJ2-2; D unresolved. Germline V CDR1 and CDR2: LGHNA, YSLEER. V lost 0 bases, J lost 9 bases, and 8 bases lay in between. This CDR3 has 13 amino acids. The CDR3: CASSQDRRWELFF. In DNA, the CDR3 is TGCGCCAGCAGCCAAGATCGTCGGTGGGAGCTGTTTTTT.

The rearrangement joins TRBV15 to TRBJ1-2; possibly TRBD1 for D (5 bases). Germline-derived CDR1 and CDR2 are LNHNV and YYDKDF (reference sequence). Trimming cost V 0 bases and J 7 bases, with 9 bases left between them. The CDR3 is 13 residues long. This CDR3 is CATSRDPGGGYTF. DNA of the CDR3: TGTGCCACCAGCAGAGACCCCGGGGGTGGCTACACCTTC.

V gene TRBV2 combines with J gene TRBJ2-7; TRBD1 agrees at 9 bases. Losses at the gene ends were 6 bases for V and 3 bases for J; bases not matched to a gene: 9. The germline V gene has CDR1 SNHLY and CDR2 FYNNEI. This CDR3 has 15 residues. The CDR3 nucleotides read TGTGCCAGCAGCGACCGGGACAGGGTCTTCTACGAGCAGTACTTC. This codes for CASSDRDRVFYEQYF.

This clone was seen a few times. The gene calls are TRBV4-3 and TRBJ2-2; 11 bases are a match to TRBD2. The junction had 12 bases not matched to a gene; V was cut back by 0 bases and J by 6 bases. CDR3 length: 19 amino acids. Germline CDR1 is LGHNA and CDR2 is YSLEER. DNA for the CDR3: TGCGCCAGCAGCCAAGATCACCGCAATCTAGCGGGAGGACCCGGGGAGCTGTTTTTT. This gives the protein CASSQDHRNLAGGPGELFF.

V gene TRBV29-1 combines with J gene TRBJ2-3; maybe TRBD1 (5 bases). From germline, CDR1 is SQVTM and CDR2 ANQGSEA. The CDR3 extends over 14 amino acids. V gave up 4 bases and J gave up 7 bases, with 18 bases separating them. CDR3 in DNA: TGCAGCGTTGCCAGGAAGGGGCGGAATTATACGCAGTATTTT. Its translation is CSVARKGRNYTQYF.

This chain connects TRBV15 to TRBJ1-1; 7 nucleotides align to TRBD1. CDR1 and CDR2 from the germline V gene are LNHNV and YYDKDF (reference sequence). CDR3 length equals 16 residues. V trimming: 3 bases; J trimming: 1 base; junction bases outside the gene matches: 8. CDR3 residues: CATSSTPRTGNTEAFF. CDR3 sequence (DNA): TGTGCCACCAGCAGTACGCCCAGGACAGGGAACACTGAAGCTTTCTTT.

This clone was counted a single time. V is TRBV5-4 and J is TRBJ2-1; unclear D gene. The ends were cut back, 1 base at V and 15 bases at J, with 17 bases in the middle. Germline V lookup: CDR1 SGHNT, CDR2 YYREEE (reference sequence). The CDR3 has 13 residues. CDR3 DNA sequence: TGTGCCAGCAGCTTGTACCGCGGATCCCCATGGTTCTTC. Translation: CASSLYRGSPWFF.

The rearrangement uses TRBV28 and TRBJ2-1, with 8 bases aligning to TRBD2. Germline assignment: CDR1 MDHEN and CDR2 SYDVKM. CDR3 size: 17 residues. The V and J ends lost 2 bases and 9 bases, in that order; junction bases with no gene match: 15. The CDR3 reads CASSLAPTSGLGGEQFF. In DNA, the CDR3 is TGTGCCAGCAGTTTAGCCCCCACTAGCGGACTCGGCGGTGAGCAGTTCTTC.

CDR3 nucleotides: TGTGCCACCAGCAGAGATGGCAGGGCATCCTACGAGCAGTACTTC. It yields the protein CATSRDGRASYEQYF. The V gene is TRBV15, the J gene TRBJ2-7, with a weak D call TRBD1 (5 bases). This CDR3 has 15 residues. Germline V gene data show CDR1 as LNHNV and CDR2 as YYDKDF (reference sequence). Trimming left V 0 bases short and J 1 base short, with 10 bases between.

This clone has only a few counts. The J gene is TRBJ1-3, the V gene TRBV5-1; D unresolved. V lost 3 bases to trimming and J lost 3 bases, with 13 bases between them. This CDR3 contains 15 residues. Germline CDR1 is SGHRS and CDR2 is YFSETQ. CDR3 bases: TGCGCCAGCAGCTCCGCGTCTCGCCTTGGAAACACCATATATTTT. It codes for CASSSASRLGNTIYF.